A single sample gave rise to the 20 T cell receptor beta chains below, sequenced in a study of blood T cell repertoires in COVID-19. Data came from immunoSEQ multiplex PCR; TCRdb stores just in-frame clones and leaves some out. The sample records about 190,000 clones, around 85% being singletons. Sequenced sample: peripheral blood. These receptors came from a man aged 50-59 years who had recovered from COVID-19.

The chain has TRBV7-9 and TRBJ2-7, with TRBD1 matching 9 bases. The CDR3 consists of 12 residues. Losses at the gene ends were 10 bases for V and 6 bases for J; bases not matched to a gene: 7. Germline CDR1 reads SEHNR; CDR2 reads FQNEAQ (reference sequence). The CDR3 reads CATLTGGSEQYF. CDR3 in DNA: TGTGCCACCCTTACAGGGGGCTCCGAGCAGTACTTC.

V and J are TRBV29-1 and TRBJ2-6, with 10 bases that match TRBD2. CDR1 and CDR2 from the germline V gene are SQVTM and ANQGSEA. Germline trimming cut 7 bases from V and 2 bases from J; bases unmatched to any gene: 8. This CDR3 is 16 amino acids long. The CDR3 DNA reads as TGCAGCGCTCTGACTAGCGGGCTCCCTGGGGCCAACGTCCTGACTTTC. Its protein is CSALTSGLPGANVLTF.

The chain links TRBV5-8 to TRBJ1-1; D gene uncertain. CDR3 size: 16 residues. Germline CDR1 reads SGHTS; CDR2 reads YDEGEE. V was cut by 0 bases and J by 5 bases, with 17 bases left in between. The CDR3 region is CASSLVSGRLGTEAFF. The DNA of the CDR3 is TGTGCCAGCAGCTTGGTCTCCGGGAGGTTGGGTACTGAAGCTTTCTTT.

The chain links TRBV27 to TRBJ2-3; 16 nucleotides agree with TRBD2. The CDR3 runs 20 residues. Germline V gene sequence: CDR1 MNHEY, CDR2 SMNVEV (reference sequence). The trim removed 2 bases at V and 1 base at J, leaving 9 bases unmatched. This CDR3 reads CASSLRFGTSGRAGTDTQYF. Written as DNA, the CDR3 is TGTGCCAGCAGTTTAAGGTTCGGGACTAGCGGGAGGGCCGGCACAGATACGCAGTATTTT.

The rearrangement links TRBV7-2 to TRBJ1-2; TRBD1 might be the D (5 bases). Germline CDR1 and CDR2: SGHTA and FQGNSA. Deletions cut 3 bases from V and 3 bases from J, with 8 bases between. The CDR3 spans 13 residues. CDR3 DNA sequence: TGTGCCAGCAGCTTCGGGGGGGACTATGGCTACACCTTC. It specifies CASSFGGDYGYTF.

Here the CDR3 DNA reads TGTGCCAGCAGTTACGACGGGGTTCAGCCCCAGCATTTT. Translating gives CASSYDGVQPQHF. This rearrangement joins TRBV6-6 to TRBJ1-5, with unresolved D. Between the trimmed V and J ends, which lost 2 bases and 6 bases, there was a span of 8 bases. The CDR3 extends over 13 amino acids. Germline loops: CDR1 MNHNY, CDR2 SVGAGI (reference sequence).

V gene TRBV27 combines with J gene TRBJ1-6, with D possibly matching TRBD1 (5 bases). With 3 bases removed from V and 4 bases from J, the gap between germline ends came to 10 bases. The length of the CDR3 is 15 residues. CDR1 and CDR2 from the germline V gene are MNHEY and SMNVEV (reference sequence). This chain's CDR3 is CASSLEGSYNSPLHF. The CDR3 DNA is TGTGCCAGCAGTTTGGAGGGGTCGTATAATTCACCCCTCCACTTT.

With regard to this clone: One end of the junction does not line up with germline, which may come from a read error. The CDR3 protein is CASKTGPGNTIYF. CDR3 DNA: TGTGCCAGCAAGACAGGGCCTGGGAACACCATATATTTT. The chain employs TRBV6-5 and TRBJ1-3, with TRBD1 matching over 7 bases. The CDR3 runs 13 residues. From germline, CDR1 is MNHEY and CDR2 SVGAGI.

The chain links TRBV3-1 (or the pseudogene TRBV3-2) to TRBJ2-5, with a tentative D call TRBD1 (5 bases). V gave up 3 bases and J gave up 0 bases, with 14 bases separating them. The CDR3 sequence is 16 residues long. Germline V lookup: CDR1 LGHDT, CDR2 YNNKEL (reference sequence). As DNA, the CDR3 is TGTGCCAGCAGCCAGACCCGGACAAAGTACCAAGAGACCCAGTACTTC. Translated, it gives CASSQTRTKYQETQYF.

The rearrangement uses TRBV10-3 and TRBJ1-3; D is unclear. V lost 0 bases to trimming and J lost 7 bases, with 22 bases between them. Germline V CDR1 and CDR2: ENHRY, SYGVKD. The CDR3 extends over 18 amino acids. This CDR3 reads CAISESTGFTEWWNTIYF. CDR3 nucleotide sequence: TGTGCCATCAGTGAGTCGACTGGTTTCACTGAGTGGTGGAACACCATATATTTT.

This chain connects TRBV28 to TRBJ1-2; no clear D. The CDR3 loop spans 12 amino acids. Per the germline V gene, CDR1 is MDHEN and CDR2 is SYDVKM. The V end was cut by 1 base, the J end by 4 bases, with 4 bases between. The CDR3 DNA sequence: TGTGCCAGCAGTTTATCCGGCTATGGCTACACCTTC. Its protein is CASSLSGYGYTF.

The CDR3 is CASSLASGMNTGELFF. The DNA for the CDR3 is TGTGCCAGCAGCTTAGCGAGCGGGATGAACACCGGGGAGCTGTTTTTT. The chain couples TRBV11-2 to TRBJ2-2, with 7 nucleotides matching TRBD2. The CDR3 loop spans 16 amino acids. The V gene end was trimmed by 1 base and the J gene end by 1 base; junction bases not matched to a gene: 3. The V gene's germline CDR1 is SGHAT and CDR2 FQNNGV.

The CDR3 is CASEYDRVEAFF. CDR3 DNA sequence: TGTGCCAGCGAGTACGACAGGGTCGAAGCTTTCTTT. V usage is TRBV6-5 and J usage is TRBJ1-1; 7 bases fit TRBD1. This CDR3 has 12 amino acids. V lost 8 bases and J lost 8; bases outside the gene matches: 8. From germline, CDR1 is MNHEY and CDR2 SVGAGI.

The chain is built from TRBV7-6 and TRBJ2-7; 8 positions match TRBD2. This CDR3 contains 17 residues. Per the germline V gene, CDR1 is SGHVS and CDR2 is FNYEAQ. V dropped 5 bases and J dropped 5; count of bases not matched to a gene: 17. CDR3 sequence (DNA): TGTGCCAGCAGCCTCCGGGTAGGGGCGGGAGGTACCGACGAGCAGTACTTC. This encodes CASSLRVGAGGTDEQYF.

A few counts support this clone. The chain links TRBV18 to TRBJ2-5; 10 positions match TRBD2. The CDR3 runs 17 residues. Trimming cost V 0 bases and J 5 bases; bases outside gene matches: 9. CDR1 and CDR2 (germline): KGHSH, LQKENI. CDR3 bases: TGTGCCAGCTCACCACCGAGTGCTAGCGGGAGTGCGGAGACCCAGTACTTC. Its protein product is CASSPPSASGSAETQYF. The variable domain in full, with the rest retrieved from reference TRBV18 and TRBJ2-5, is NAGVMQNPRHLVRRRGQEARLRCSPMKGHSHVYWYRQLPEEGLKFMVYLQKENIIDESGMPKERFSAEFPKEGPSILRIQQVVRGDSAAYFCASSPPSASGSAETQYFGPGTRLLVL.

This sequence joins TRBV9 and TRBJ2-5, with no clear D. The CDR3 extends over 13 amino acids. The ends were cut back, 3 bases at V and 2 bases at J, with 8 bases in the middle. CDR1 and CDR2 from the germline V gene are SGDLS and YYNGEE. The CDR3: CASSGNRQETQYF. The CDR3, as DNA: TGTGCCAGCAGCGGTAACAGACAAGAGACCCAGTACTTC.

The V call is TRBV5-1, the J call TRBJ2-4; TRBD2 matches at 15 bases. The CDR3 extends over 17 amino acids. The junction had 10 bases not matched to a gene; V was cut back by 4 bases and J by 8 bases. Germline CDR1 reads SGHRS; CDR2 reads YFSETQ. The CDR3 protein is CASSGEGLAGGIDIQYF. DNA of the CDR3: TGCGCCAGCAGCGGGGAGGGACTAGCGGGAGGAATTGACATTCAGTACTTC.

The genes are TRBV4-3 and TRBJ1-2; 7 nucleotides agree with TRBD1. Germline loops: CDR1 LGHNA, CDR2 YSLEER. J was trimmed by 5 bases and V by 1 base; bases with no gene match: 7. This CDR3 contains 15 residues. The CDR3, as DNA: TGCGCCAGCAGCCAAGCTGGGACAGCGATATATGGCTACACCTTC. Its protein product is CASSQAGTAIYGYTF.

V is TRBV5-1 and J is TRBJ2-2, with a possible D match to TRBD1 (6 bases). The germline V and J ends were trimmed by 0 bases and 6 bases, with 9 bases remaining between them. CDR1 is SGHRS, CDR2 YFSETQ, per germline. The CDR3 has 14 residues. CDR3 coding DNA: TGCGCCAGCAGCTTGGTTCCAGGGGCCGGGGAGCTGTTTTTT. The encoded protein is CASSLVPGAGELFF. Using reference TRBV5-1 and TRBJ2-2 for the parts outside the CDR3, the full variable domain is KAGVTQTPRYLIKTRGQQVTLSCSPISGHRSVSWYQQTPGQGLQFLFEYFSETQRNKGNFPGRFSGRQFSNSRSEMNVSTLELGDSALYLCASSLVPGAGELFFGEGSRLTVL.

This clone is a singleton in its sample. This rearrangement joins TRBV5-1 to TRBJ2-3; D may be TRBD2 (5 bases). The germline gives CDR1 SGHRS, CDR2 YFSETQ. This CDR3 has 14 residues. Trimming took 5 bases from V and 4 from J, leaving 14 bases between them. Written as DNA, the CDR3 is TGCGCCAGCAGGGGCAAATTTAGCGCAGATACGCAGTATTTT. Protein: CASRGKFSADTQYF.